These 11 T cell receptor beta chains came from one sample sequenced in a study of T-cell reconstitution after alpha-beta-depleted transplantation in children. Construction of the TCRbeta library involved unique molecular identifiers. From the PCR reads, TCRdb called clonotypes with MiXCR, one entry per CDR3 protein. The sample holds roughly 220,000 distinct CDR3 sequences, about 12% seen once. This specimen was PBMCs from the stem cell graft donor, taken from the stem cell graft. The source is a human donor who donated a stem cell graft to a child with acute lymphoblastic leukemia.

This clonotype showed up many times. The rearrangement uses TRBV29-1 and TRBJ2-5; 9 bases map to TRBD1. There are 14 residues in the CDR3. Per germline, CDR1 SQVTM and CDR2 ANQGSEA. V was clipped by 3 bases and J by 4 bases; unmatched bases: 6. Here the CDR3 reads CSVDLTGGVETQYF. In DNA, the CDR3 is TGCAGCGTTGACCTGACAGGGGGGGTAGAGACCCAGTACTTC.

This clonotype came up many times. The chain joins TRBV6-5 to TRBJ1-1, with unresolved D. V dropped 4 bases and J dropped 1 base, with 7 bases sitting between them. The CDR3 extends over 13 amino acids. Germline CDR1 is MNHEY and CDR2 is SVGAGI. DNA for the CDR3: TGTGCCAGCAGTTTTTCAGCGAACACTGAAGCTTTCTTT. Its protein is CASSFSANTEAFF.

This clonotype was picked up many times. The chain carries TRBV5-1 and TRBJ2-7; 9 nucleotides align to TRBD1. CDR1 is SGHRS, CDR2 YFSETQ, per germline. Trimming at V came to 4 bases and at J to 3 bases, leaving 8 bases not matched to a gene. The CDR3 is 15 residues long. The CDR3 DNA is TGCGCCAGCAGCCAATCGCCGGGACAGGGCTACGAGCAGTACTTC. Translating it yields CASSQSPGQGYEQYF.

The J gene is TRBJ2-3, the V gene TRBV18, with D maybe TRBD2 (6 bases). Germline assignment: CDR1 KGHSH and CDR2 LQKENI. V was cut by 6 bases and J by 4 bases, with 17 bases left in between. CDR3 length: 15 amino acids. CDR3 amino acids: CASSPVGLSADTQYF. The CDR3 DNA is TGTGCCAGCTCTCCGGTGGGACTTTCGGCAGATACGCAGTATTTT. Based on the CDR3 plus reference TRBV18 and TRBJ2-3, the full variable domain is NAGVMQNPRHLVRRRGQEARLRCSPMKGHSHVYWYRQLPEEGLKFMVYLQKENIIDESGMPKERFSAEFPKEGPSILRIQQVVRGDSAAYFCASSPVGLSADTQYFGPGTRLTVL.

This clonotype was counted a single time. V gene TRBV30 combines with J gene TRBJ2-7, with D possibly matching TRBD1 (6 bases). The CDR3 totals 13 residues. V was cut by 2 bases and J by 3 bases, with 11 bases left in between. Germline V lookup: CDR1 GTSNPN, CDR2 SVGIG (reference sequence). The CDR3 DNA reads TGTGCCTGGAGTCTGAGGGGGATCTACGAGCAGTACTTC. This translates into CAWSLRGIYEQYF.

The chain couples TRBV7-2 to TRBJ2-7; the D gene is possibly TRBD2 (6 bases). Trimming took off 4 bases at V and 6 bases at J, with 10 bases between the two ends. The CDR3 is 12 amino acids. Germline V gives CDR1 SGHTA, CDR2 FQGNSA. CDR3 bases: TGTGCCAGCAGCTGGGGGACTTCCGAGCAGTACTTC. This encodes CASSWGTSEQYF.

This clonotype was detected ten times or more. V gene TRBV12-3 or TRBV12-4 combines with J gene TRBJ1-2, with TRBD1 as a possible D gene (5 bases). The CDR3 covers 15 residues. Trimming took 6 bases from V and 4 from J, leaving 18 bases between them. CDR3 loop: CASSPSGGIGYGYTF. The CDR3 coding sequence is TGTGCCAGCAGCCCGTCCGGGGGAATCGGCTATGGCTACACCTTC.

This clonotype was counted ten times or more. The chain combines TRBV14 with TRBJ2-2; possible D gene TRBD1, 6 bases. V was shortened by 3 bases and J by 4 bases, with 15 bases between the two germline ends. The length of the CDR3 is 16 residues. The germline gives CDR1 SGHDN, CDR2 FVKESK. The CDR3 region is CASSQPGHTITGELFF. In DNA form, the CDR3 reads TGTGCCAGCAGCCAGCCGGGACACACTATCACCGGGGAGCTGTTTTTT. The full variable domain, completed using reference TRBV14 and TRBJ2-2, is EAGVTQFPSHSVIEKGQTVTLRCDPISGHDNLYWYRRVMGKEIKFLLHFVKESKQDESGMPNNRFLAERTGGTYSTLKVQPAELEDSGVYFCASSQPGHTITGELFFGEGSRLTVL.

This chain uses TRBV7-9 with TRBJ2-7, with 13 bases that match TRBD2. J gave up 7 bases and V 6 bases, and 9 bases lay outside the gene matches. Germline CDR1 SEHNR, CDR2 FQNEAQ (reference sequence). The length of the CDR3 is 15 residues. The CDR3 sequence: CASSPNRLAGGEQYF. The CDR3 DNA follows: TGTGCCAGCAGTCCAAATAGACTAGCGGGAGGAGAGCAGTACTTC. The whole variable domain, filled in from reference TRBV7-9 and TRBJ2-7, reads DTGVSQNPRHKITKRGQNVTFRCDPISEHNRLYWYRQTLGQGPEFLTYFQNEAQLEKSRLLSDRFSAERPKGSFSTLEIQRTEQGDSAMYLCASSPNRLAGGEQYFGPGTRLTVT.

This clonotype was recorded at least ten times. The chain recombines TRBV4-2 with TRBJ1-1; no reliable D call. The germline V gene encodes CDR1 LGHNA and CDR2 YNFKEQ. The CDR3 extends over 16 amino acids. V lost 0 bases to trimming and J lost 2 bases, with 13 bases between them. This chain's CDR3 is CASSQEGAIPNTEAFF. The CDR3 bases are TGTGCCAGCAGCCAAGAGGGCGCGATACCCAACACTGAAGCTTTCTTT.

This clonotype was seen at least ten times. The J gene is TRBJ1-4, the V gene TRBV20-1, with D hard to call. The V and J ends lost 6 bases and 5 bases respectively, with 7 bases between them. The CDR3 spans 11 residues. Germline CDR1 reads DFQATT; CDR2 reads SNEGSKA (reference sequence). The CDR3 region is CSAGINEKLFF. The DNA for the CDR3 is TGCAGTGCAGGGATAAATGAAAAACTGTTTTTT.